Below, 8 T cell receptor beta chains from the same sample are listed, as sequenced in a study of cytomegalovirus exposure and HLA in healthy donors. TCRdb's copy holds only in-frame clones and misses some; the assay was immunoSEQ multiplex PCR. The sample has under 200,000 clones, 90% to 97% seen once; the top ten hold about 0.89%. Specimen: PBMCs. All receptors come from a woman younger than 35 in good health and CMV-seronegative.

The V and J genes are TRBV27 and TRBJ2-3; 10 bases align to TRBD2. CDR1 is MNHEY and CDR2 is SMNVEV in the germline V gene (reference sequence). This CDR3 has 22 residues. The V and J ends lost 6 bases and 4 bases, in that order; junction bases with no gene match: 28. The CDR3 is CASSFYPQGRAGGQIGADTQYF. CDR3 DNA: TGTGCCAGCAGCTTTTATCCACAGGGGCGAGCGGGGGGGCAAATAGGTGCAGATACGCAGTATTTT.

CDR3 residues: CAAGTGAPYEQYF. CDR3 in DNA: TGTGCCGCCGGGACAGGGGCTCCCTACGAGCAGTACTTC. This rearrangement joins TRBV6-1 to TRBJ2-7; TRBD1 agrees at 10 bases. Trimming at V came to 11 bases and at J to 2 bases, leaving 6 bases not matched to a gene. There are 13 residues in the CDR3. Germline V gene data show CDR1 as MNHNS and CDR2 as SASEGT.

V gene TRBV6-1 combines with J gene TRBJ2-5; 9 bases match TRBD2. The CDR3 is 15 residues long. With V trimmed by 3 bases and J by 5 bases, 7 bases remained unmatched. Germline assignment: CDR1 MNHNS and CDR2 SASEGT. The CDR3 here is CASSDLRGGPETQYF. The CDR3 coding sequence is TGTGCCAGCAGTGATCTGCGGGGGGGCCCCGAGACCCAGTACTTC.

This clone is a singleton in its sample. This chain links TRBV7-5 with TRBJ2-5; the table's D gene call, TRBD2, was not cross checked with the DNA. TRBV7-5 has pseudogene status. CDR3 length: 18 amino acids. The DNA of the CDR3 is TGTGCCAGAAGCTTAATAGTTACTAGCGGGGGGGAAAGAGAGACCCAGTACTTC. Protein product: CARSLIVTSGGERETQYF.

The V call is TRBV19, the J call TRBJ2-5; 7 bases are a match to TRBD1. CDR1 and CDR2 (germline): LNHDA, SQIVND (reference sequence). The CDR3 is 16 amino acids. V lost 4 bases, J lost 2 bases, and 10 bases stayed unmatched. CDR3 loop: CASSKPGQNPQETQYF. DNA of the CDR3: TGTGCCAGTAGTAAACCGGGACAGAACCCTCAAGAGACCCAGTACTTC.

The chain employs TRBV7-2 and TRBJ2-7; TRBD2 aligns across 9 bases. From germline, CDR1 is SGHTA and CDR2 FQGNSA. This CDR3 comprises 16 residues. J was trimmed by 2 bases and V by 5 bases; bases with no gene match: 10. For the CDR3, the DNA is TGTGCCAGCAGCCATAGCGGGGGCCCCGCGGCCTACGAGCAGTACTTC. Translation gives CASSHSGGPAAYEQYF.

J is TRBJ1-1 and V is TRBV5-1; D gene uncertain. Per the germline V gene, CDR1 is SGHRS and CDR2 is YFSETQ. This CDR3 has 16 residues. Trimming took off 1 base at V and 0 bases at J, with 13 bases between the two ends. CDR3 coding DNA: TGCGCCAGCAGCTTGCAGCTGAGCGCCATGAACACTGAAGCTTTCTTT. Its translation is CASSLQLSAMNTEAFF.

V usage is TRBV6-5 and J usage is TRBJ1-6; maybe TRBD1 (6 bases). There are 13 residues in the CDR3. The V end lost 11 bases, the J end lost 7 bases, and 15 bases lay between the germline ends. Looked up from germline, CDR1 is MNHEY and CDR2 is SVGAGI. CDR3 coding DNA: TGTGCCGCACATAGGGACATCAATTCACCCCTCCACTTT. Protein sequence: CAAHRDINSPLHF.